Following are 9 T cell receptor beta chains from one sample sequenced in a study of blood T cell dynamics during melanoma immunotherapy. Sequencing was performed with immunoSEQ multiplex PCR; in TCRdb, only in-frame clones are kept and a portion is missing. The sample holds approximately 13,000 clones; just over 85% are singletons and the top ten take around 6.1%. Time point described: pre-treatment baseline. Source: blood, taken from a patient treated with checkpoint blockade. The receptors were gathered from a human donor with melanoma.

The chain carries TRBV5-1 and TRBJ2-1; the match to TRBD2 covers 12 bases. The germline V gene encodes CDR1 SGHRS and CDR2 YFSETQ. Trimming at V came to 3 bases and at J to 7 bases, leaving 2 bases not matched to a gene. This CDR3 has 14 residues. In DNA form, the CDR3 reads TGCGCCAGCAGCTCTAGCGGGGGGGTTAATGAGCAGTTCTTC. Its translation: CASSSSGGVNEQFF.

V is TRBV4-3 and J is TRBJ2-2; D possibly corresponds to TRBD1 (5 bases). CDR3 length: 16 residues. The germline CDR1 and CDR2 sequences are LGHNA and YSLEER. The V end was cut by 4 bases, the J end by 0 bases, with 12 bases between. In nucleotides, the CDR3 is TGCGCCAGCAGCCCACTGACAGCCTCGAACACCGGGGAGCTGTTTTTT. Translation: CASSPLTASNTGELFF.

This clone was seen just once. The gene calls are TRBV7-9 and TRBJ1-2; maybe TRBD1 (6 bases). V dropped 1 base and J dropped 4 bases, with 10 bases sitting between them. Germline CDR1 is SEHNR and CDR2 is FQNEAQ (reference sequence). The CDR3 loop spans 14 amino acids. This chain's CDR3 is CASSLEGRGYGYTF. The CDR3 nucleotides read TGTGCCAGCAGCTTAGAGGGCAGGGGCTATGGCTACACCTTC.

The genes are TRBV19 and TRBJ1-1, with TRBD1 matching 9 bases. The CDR3 totals 15 residues. Per the germline V gene, CDR1 is LNHDA and CDR2 is SQIVND (reference sequence). With 5 bases clipped from V and 4 bases from J, the junction kept 8 bases outside the gene matches. This CDR3 reads CASSVLPGQGTEAFF. In DNA form, the CDR3 reads TGTGCCAGTAGTGTTCTCCCGGGACAGGGCACTGAAGCTTTCTTT.

This clone was seen a single time. At one of its ends the junction is not consistent with the germline gene, which may arise from a read error. V and J are TRBV5-4 and TRBJ1-3; a weak D match, TRBD1 (6 bases). CDR1 SGHNT and CDR2 YYREEE come from the germline V gene (reference sequence). The CDR3 is 15 amino acids. The CDR3 DNA follows: TGTGCCAGCAGGTTGGACAGCTCCTCTGGAAACACCATATATTTT. Its protein product is CASRLDSSSGNTIYF. Full variable domain (rest looked up from reference TRBV5-4 and TRBJ1-3): ETGVTQSPTHLIKTRGQQVTLRCSSQSGHNTVSWYQQALGQGPQFIFQYYREEENGRGNFPPRFSGLQFPNYSSELNVNALELDDSALYLCASRLDSSSGNTIYFGEGSWLTVV.

The chain recombines TRBV5-4 with TRBJ2-2, with 13 bases aligning to TRBD2. With 6 bases clipped from V and 7 bases from J, the junction kept 9 bases outside the gene matches. The length of the CDR3 is 16 residues. Looked up from germline, CDR1 is SGHNT and CDR2 is YYREEE (reference sequence). The CDR3, as DNA: TGTGCCAGCAACCGACTAGCGGGGGGCTTGGGCGGGGAGCTGTTTTTT. This sequence encodes CASNRLAGGLGGELFF.

The gene calls are TRBV11-2 and TRBJ1-1, with 11 nucleotides matching TRBD1. V lost 5 bases and J lost 7; bases outside the gene matches: 6. CDR1 is SGHAT and CDR2 is FQNNGV in the germline V gene. The CDR3 consists of 14 residues. The CDR3, as DNA: TGTGCCAGCAGCGCCGGACAGGGGGCGAGTGAAGCTTTCTTT. It translates to CASSAGQGASEAFF.

The rearrangement uses TRBV21-1 and TRBJ2-7; TRBD1 is the table's D call and was not checked against the DNA. TRBV21-1 is listed as a pseudogene. The length of the CDR3 is 10 residues. CDR3 DNA: TGTAGACAGGGGAGGCACGAGCAGTACTTC. Amino acids: CRQGRHEQYF.

V and J are TRBV25-1 and TRBJ1-1, with D possibly matching TRBD1 (5 bases). CDR3 length: 14 residues. Germline V CDR1 and CDR2: MGHDK, SYGVNS. V was shortened by 1 base and J by 1 base, with 7 bases between the two germline ends. The CDR3, as DNA: TGTGCCAGCAGTGAATGGGGGGGGAACACTGAAGCTTTCTTT. Translating it yields CASSEWGGNTEAFF.